The 24 T cell receptor beta chains presented below share a single source sample, sequenced in a study of T cell responses to AZD1222 COVID-19 vaccine. The repertoire was sequenced with immunoSEQ multiplex PCR; TCRdb's copy has only in-frame clones and lacks some. The data hold 45,000 or so clones, with about 83% observed a single time. The specimen comprised peripheral blood, sampled on day 0 of AZD1222 vaccination. The receptors shown here come from an adult in good health.

The chain is built from TRBV7-8 and TRBJ1-2; D remains ambiguous. V was clipped by 2 bases and J by 6 bases, with 16 bases between them. Per germline, CDR1 SGHVS and CDR2 FQNEAQ. The CDR3 extends over 15 amino acids. The CDR3 loop reads CASSLSAYSHHGYTF. The DNA for the CDR3 is TGTGCCAGCAGCTTATCAGCCTATTCTCATCATGGCTACACCTTC.

CDR3 residues: CASSRNTNEKLFF. DNA of the CDR3: TGTGCCAGTAGTAGAAACACTAATGAAAAACTGTTTTTT. The chain carries TRBV19 and TRBJ1-4; D uncertain. The V gene's germline CDR1 is LNHDA and CDR2 SQIVND (reference sequence). V shed 4 bases and J shed 2 bases, with 5 bases lying between them. The CDR3 runs to 13 residues.

This clone showed up just a few times. The V call is TRBV5-5, the J call TRBJ1-1; 7 nucleotides match TRBD1. The V gene's germline CDR1 is SGHKS and CDR2 YYEKEE (reference sequence). Losses at the gene ends were 1 base for V and 4 bases for J; bases not matched to a gene: 7. The CDR3 is 15 residues long. The CDR3 DNA reads TGTGCCAGCAGCTTGTCTGCAGGGGGGGCCACTGAAGCTTTCTTT. Amino acids: CASSLSAGGATEAFF.

The chain is built from TRBV5-1 and TRBJ2-3; TRBD2 aligns across 8 bases. The CDR3 length is 13 residues. Germline V gene lookup returns CDR1 SGHRS and CDR2 YFSETQ. Trimming removed 6 bases from V and 5 bases from J; junction bases left unmatched: 5. The CDR3 nucleotides are TGCGCCAGCAATGCGGGGGGAAGAGATACGCAGTATTTT. It is translated as CASNAGGRDTQYF.

The chain recombines TRBV7-6 with TRBJ2-7; TRBD1 agrees at 9 bases. Germline CDR1 reads SGHVS; CDR2 reads FNYEAQ. The V segment lost 3 bases and the J segment 9 bases; nucleotides outside the gene matches: 12. The CDR3 runs to 15 residues. The CDR3 nucleotides read TGTGCCAGCAGCTTCGGACAGGGGCAGCGGGACGGGCAGTACTTC. This codes for CASSFGQGQRDGQYF.

This chain uses TRBV12-3 or TRBV12-4 with TRBJ2-1; the D is unclear. Trimming cost V 5 bases and J 10 bases, with 9 bases left between them. CDR3 length equals 11 residues. The CDR3 DNA sequence: TGTGCCAGCAGTCCCCGAGAAGAGCAGTTCTTC. It specifies CASSPREEQFF.

Here the CDR3 DNA reads TGTGCCAGCTCACCACCGAAGATCTCTGGGGCCAACGTCCTGACTTTC. The encoded protein is CASSPPKISGANVLTF. The gene calls are TRBV18 and TRBJ2-6, with no clear D. The length of the CDR3 is 16 residues. Germline V gene lookup returns CDR1 KGHSH and CDR2 LQKENI. V lost 0 bases and J 0 bases, leaving 6 bases between the germline ends. The whole variable domain, filled in from reference TRBV18 and TRBJ2-6, reads NAGVMQNPRHLVRRRGQEARLRCSPMKGHSHVYWYRQLPEEGLKFMVYLQKENIIDESGMPKERFSAEFPKEGPSILRIQQVVRGDSAAYFCASSPPKISGANVLTFGAGSRLTVL.

This clone was seen a single time. The chain carries TRBV5-5 and TRBJ2-3; TRBD2 aligns across 14 bases. The germline V gene has CDR1 SGHKS and CDR2 YYEKEE (reference sequence). The CDR3 is made up of 16 amino acids. V lost 6 bases and J lost 4; bases outside the gene matches: 7. The CDR3 here is CASNKGLAGEADTQYF. DNA of the CDR3: TGTGCCAGCAACAAGGGACTAGCGGGGGAGGCAGATACGCAGTATTTT.

This clone was counted between two and nine times. The chain is built from TRBV6-1 and TRBJ1-4; possible D gene TRBD1, 5 bases. The germline V and J ends were trimmed by 4 bases and 5 bases, with 17 bases remaining between them. The CDR3 is 16 residues long. Germline V gene data show CDR1 as MNHNS and CDR2 as SASEGT. The CDR3 region is CASSVGPRQPNEKLFF. CDR3 nucleotide sequence: TGTGCCAGCAGTGTAGGTCCCCGACAGCCGAATGAAAAACTGTTTTTT.

The V call is TRBV4-1, the J call TRBJ2-3; D may be TRBD1 or TRBD2 (5 bases each). The CDR3 sequence is 15 residues long. Trimming took 5 bases from V and 2 from J, leaving 14 bases between them. The germline V gene has CDR1 MGHRA and CDR2 YSYEKL. DNA for the CDR3: TGCGCCAGCAGCATACGGTGGGGGAACACAGATACGCAGTATTTT. Translated, it gives CASSIRWGNTDTQYF.

The chain recombines TRBV7-8 with TRBJ2-5; D might be TRBD1 or TRBD2, each matching 5 bases. V was clipped by 3 bases and J by 1 base, with 12 bases between them. CDR3 length: 15 residues. Germline CDR1 is SGHVS and CDR2 is FQNEAQ. The CDR3 nucleotides are TGTGCCAGCAGCTTCAGGGCGGGCCGCCAAGAGACCCAGTACTTC. Translating gives CASSFRAGRQETQYF.

The CDR3, as DNA: TGTGCCTTCCCCCGCTGGGGGGGGGCCGGGGACGGGGAGCTGTTTTTT. It is translated as CAFPRWGGAGDGELFF. This chain links TRBV30 with TRBJ2-2, with D maybe TRBD2 (7 bases). The CDR3 has 16 residues. From germline, CDR1 is GTSNPN and CDR2 SVGIG (reference sequence). Between the trimmed V and J ends, which lost 7 bases and 7 bases, there was a span of 25 bases.

The chain has TRBV12-3 or TRBV12-4 and TRBJ2-4, with D uncertain. This CDR3 has 12 amino acids. Trimming removed 6 bases from V and 6 bases from J, with 9 bases in between. The CDR3: CASSPLGNIQYF. The CDR3 DNA reads as TGTGCCAGCAGCCCCTTAGGAAACATTCAGTACTTC.

This clone was observed a handful of times. CDR3 sequence (DNA): TGTGCCAGCAGCCTGGACGTGATTTACCAAGAGACCCAGTACTTC. Protein: CASSLDVIYQETQYF. The chain joins TRBV5-8 to TRBJ2-5; no clear D gene. Looked up from germline, CDR1 is SGHTS and CDR2 is YDEGEE. The CDR3 is 15 amino acids. V lost 4 bases and J 0 bases, leaving 13 bases between the germline ends.

V usage is TRBV5-1 and J usage is TRBJ2-2; a possible D gene is TRBD1 (5 bases). V lost 0 bases to trimming and J lost 6 bases, with 9 bases between them. The V gene's germline CDR1 is SGHRS and CDR2 YFSETQ. The CDR3 contains 14 residues. CDR3 protein: CASSLAPGPGELFF. CDR3 DNA: TGCGCCAGCAGCTTGGCCCCAGGGCCCGGGGAGCTGTTTTTT.

The rearrangement joins TRBV29-1 to TRBJ2-5; D remains ambiguous. Trimming removed 3 bases from V and 1 base from J, with 15 bases in between. Per the germline V gene, CDR1 is SQVTM and CDR2 is ANQGSEA. There are 15 residues in the CDR3. CDR3 in DNA: TGCAGCGTTGACGGCCTTGATTCTTTCCAAGAGACCCAGTACTTC. This sequence encodes CSVDGLDSFQETQYF.

The genes are TRBV7-2 and TRBJ1-4, with a possible D match to TRBD1 (5 bases). The germline CDR1 and CDR2 sequences are SGHTA and FQGNSA. V was trimmed by 1 base and J by 7 bases, leaving 13 bases between them. There are 15 residues in the CDR3. The CDR3 DNA follows: TGTGCCAGCAGCTTAGGGGGGTCCTGGGGTGAAAAACTGTTTTTT. Protein sequence: CASSLGGSWGEKLFF.

The chain couples TRBV9 to TRBJ2-7, with D hard to call. Germline CDR1 SGDLS, CDR2 YYNGEE. V lost 0 bases to trimming and J lost 4 bases, with 11 bases between them. The CDR3 has 14 residues. CDR3 nucleotide sequence: TGTGCCAGCAGCGTAGGTTCGGCAGTTTACGAGCAGTACTTC. This codes for CASSVGSAVYEQYF.

The rearrangement joins TRBV5-6 to TRBJ1-2; 10 bases are a match to TRBD1. This CDR3 has 13 residues. The V gene end was trimmed by 4 bases and the J gene end by 5 bases; junction bases not matched to a gene: 2. Germline V lookup: CDR1 SGHDT, CDR2 YYEEEE. The CDR3 nucleotides are TGTGCCAGCAGCCCGGGACAGGGGTATGGCTACACCTTC. It is translated as CASSPGQGYGYTF. Based on the CDR3 plus reference TRBV5-6 and TRBJ1-2, the full variable domain is DAGVTQSPTHLIKTRGQQVTLRCSPKSGHDTVSWYQQALGQGPQFIFQYYEEEERQRGNFPDRFSGHQFPNYSSELNVNALLLGDSALYLCASSPGQGYGYTFGSGTRLTVV.

V is TRBV20-1 and J is TRBJ2-1, with D hard to call. Trimming left V 3 bases short and J 4 bases short, with 4 bases between. Germline V gives CDR1 DFQATT, CDR2 SNEGSKA (reference sequence). CDR3 size: 11 residues. The DNA for the CDR3 is TGCAGTGCTAGTCGGTACAATGAGCAGTTCTTC. It yields the protein CSASRYNEQFF.

This sequence joins TRBV27 and TRBJ2-1; D remains ambiguous. The CDR3 spans 17 residues. V was trimmed by 5 bases and J by 0 bases, leaving 17 bases between them. CDR1 and CDR2 (germline): MNHEY, SMNVEV (reference sequence). The CDR3 sequence: CASSPYPLFSSYNEQFF. The CDR3 DNA follows: TGTGCCAGCAGTCCCTACCCCCTTTTTAGCTCCTACAATGAGCAGTTCTTC.

The genes are TRBV7-8 and TRBJ1-5; D gene ambiguous. This CDR3 is 10 amino acids long. The V gene's germline CDR1 is SGHVS and CDR2 FQNEAQ. The V end lost 8 bases, the J end lost 6 bases, and 5 bases lay between the germline ends. The CDR3 is CASRSQPQHF. CDR3 DNA: TGTGCCAGCCGGTCTCAGCCCCAGCATTTT.

The chain uses TRBV19 and TRBJ1-3; D ambiguous. The CDR3 runs to 19 residues. Germline CDR1 is LNHDA and CDR2 is SQIVND (reference sequence). With 3 bases removed from V and 0 bases from J, the gap between germline ends came to 21 bases. The CDR3 DNA reads TGTGCCAGTAGTATTGTCATGAGAGAGTGGCAGAGCTCTGGAAACACCATATATTTT. This sequence encodes CASSIVMREWQSSGNTIYF.

The CDR3 protein is CASSLTTPGRGAEAFF. The DNA for the CDR3 is TGTGCCAGCAGCTTGACCACCCCGGGGAGGGGCGCTGAAGCTTTCTTT. The chain recombines TRBV5-6 with TRBJ1-1; TRBD1 is a possible D gene (5 bases). Germline V gives CDR1 SGHDT, CDR2 YYEEEE. There are 16 residues in the CDR3. V lost 1 base and J lost 6, with 19 bases in between. Together with reference TRBV5-6 and TRBJ1-1, the CDR3 gives the full variable domain: DAGVTQSPTHLIKTRGQQVTLRCSPKSGHDTVSWYQQALGQGPQFIFQYYEEEERQRGNFPDRFSGHQFPNYSSELNVNALLLGDSALYLCASSLTTPGRGAEAFFGQGTRLTVV.